A selection of T cell receptor beta chains follows, all from one sample in a study of T cells in Graves' hyperthyroidism and ophthalmopathy. One entry per CDR3 protein, called by TCRdb with MiXCR from the multiplex PCR reads. The sample shows 250,000 to 400,000 distinct CDR3 sequences, roughly 13% of them seen only once. The sample was blood. These receptors originate from a middle-aged woman with Graves' ophthalmopathy. Both conserved end residues are part of each CDR3. The D gene is left open where the match is weak. Size values are once, few and many counts, or a class for expanded clones, and some rows have none.

CDR3nt,CDR3aa,j_gene,abundance,v_gene,d_gene,len
TGTGCCAGCAGTTACTCTCCCTACAGAAAGAAGTTCTTC,CASSYSPYRKKFF,TRBJ2-1,many,TRBV6-5,.,13
TGTGCCAGCAGAAATAGACAGGGTTGGGAGACCCAGTACTTC,CASRNRQGWETQYF,TRBJ2-5,many,TRBV6-1,TRBD1,14
TGTGCCAGCAGCGTAGGTCCAGGGGGAATCTCTGGAAACACCATATATTTT,CASSVGPGGISGNTIYF,TRBJ1-3,.,TRBV9,TRBD1,17
TGTGCCAGCAGTCCCAGCCGGTCGGTCTACAATGAGCAGTTCTTC,CASSPSRSVYNEQFF,TRBJ2-1,many,TRBV12-3/TRBV12-4,.,15
TGCAGTGCTAGAGGTACATCGAATGAAAAACTGTTTTTT,CSARGTSNEKLFF,TRBJ1-4,few,TRBV20-1,.,13
TGCGCCAGCAGGTCGGCGCGGGGGGTCGAAAATACGCAGTATTTT,CASRSARGVENTQYF,TRBJ2-3,few,TRBV5-1,TRBD2,15
TGCAGCGTTGAGGGGTTTCGTCAGTACAATGAGCAGTTCTTC,CSVEGFRQYNEQFF,TRBJ2-1,many,TRBV29-1,.,14
TGTGCCAGTAGTATGAGCGGGACAGTCAAATCCTACGAGCAGTACTTC,CASSMSGTVKSYEQYF,TRBJ2-7,many,TRBV19,.,16
TGTGCCAGCTCAGTGCGGGCGACATCGAACACTGAAGCTTTCTTT,CASSVRATSNTEAFF,TRBJ1-1,.,TRBV18,.,15
TGTGCCAGCAGAAGGGGTTCTGCCTACAATGAGCAGTTCTTC,CASRRGSAYNEQFF,TRBJ2-1,many,TRBV27,.,14
TGCAGCGCCGTCCCACTAGCGTCAGCCATCAATGAGCAGTTCTTC,CSAVPLASAINEQFF,TRBJ2-1,few,TRBV29-1,TRBD2,15
TGTGCCAGCAACCGGGACTACCAGGCGAGTTACGCTGAGCAGTTCTTC,CASNRDYQASYAEQFF,TRBJ2-1,many,TRBV11-2,TRBD2,16
TGTGCCAGCAGCCCGGGACTGAACACAGATACGCAGTATTTT,CASSPGLNTDTQYF,TRBJ2-3,many,TRBV11-3,.,14
TGTGCCACCAGTGAAAGGGACTACGTTCGGGGGGATACGCAGTATTTT,CATSERDYVRGDTQYF,TRBJ2-3,many,TRBV24-1,TRBD2,16
TGTGCCAGCAGTTACTCTTTTTTCTACGAGCAGTACTTC,CASSYSFFYEQYF,TRBJ2-7,many,TRBV6-2/TRBV6-3,.,13
TGTGCCAGCAGTTTAGCGCCGGGGTACGCTGGCTACACCTTC,CASSLAPGYAGYTF,TRBJ1-2,many,TRBV12-3/TRBV12-4,.,14
TGTGCCAGCAGCCACGGACTGAATCCCTCCTACGAGCAGTACTTC,CASSHGLNPSYEQYF,TRBJ2-7,many,TRBV6-1,.,15
TGTGCCAGCAGTAGAGAAGCGGGAGCGGCAGATACGCAGTATTTT,CASSREAGAADTQYF,TRBJ2-3,many,TRBV27,TRBD2,15
TGTGCCAGCGAGGGAGGAGGGGCAATGAACACTGAAGCTTTCTTT,CASEGGGAMNTEAFF,TRBJ1-1,many,TRBV28,.,15
TGTCCCAGCAGTGAAGCGCTGGGTTTTCGGACAGGAGAGCAGTACTTC,CPSSEALGFRTGEQYF,TRBJ2-7,many,TRBV2,TRBD1,16
TGCAGCGTTGGAGGCGGGGACCTAGAAACTTACGAGCAGTACTTC,CSVGGGDLETYEQYF,TRBJ2-7,.,TRBV29-1,.,15
TGTGCCAGCAGCTTGGTTAGTACCTACGAGCAGTACTTC,CASSLVSTYEQYF,TRBJ2-7,.,TRBV5-4,.,13
TGTGCCAGCAGCCCCCCCAGCGGGAGCACAGATACGCAGTATTTT,CASSPPSGSTDTQYF,TRBJ2-3,many,TRBV2,.,15
TGCGCCAGCAGCTTTCAAGCGGGGATTACCGGGGAGCTGTTTTTT,CASSFQAGITGELFF,TRBJ2-2,.,TRBV5-1,TRBD2,15
TGTGCCGGGGGACAATATCAGCCCCAGCATTTT,CAGGQYQPQHF,TRBJ1-5,few,TRBV19,.,11
TGTGCCAGCAGCTTGGTCCAGGGGAAGACTGAAGCTTTCTTT,CASSLVQGKTEAFF,TRBJ1-1,many,TRBV7-9,.,14
TGTGCCATCAGTGCCGAACCGAAGACTAGCGGGGGCACAGATACGCAGTATTTT,CAISAEPKTSGGTDTQYF,TRBJ2-3,many,TRBV10-3,TRBD2,18
TGTGCCAGCAGCTTGGAAGCGGGAGCCAATGAGCAGTTCTTC,CASSLEAGANEQFF,TRBJ2-1,many,TRBV5-4,TRBD2,14
TGTGCCAGCAAGGGCACCCTGAACACTGAAGCTTTCTTT,CASKGTLNTEAFF,TRBJ1-1,many,TRBV6-1,.,13
TGTGCCAGCAGACAAACAGGGGAAGTTAGGAGGGGAACTGAAGCTTTCTTT,CASRQTGEVRRGTEAFF,TRBJ1-1,many,TRBV12-3/TRBV12-4,TRBD1,17
TGTGCCAGCAGCAGGCGTGGGGGAGATACGCAGTATTTT,CASSRRGGDTQYF,TRBJ2-3,many,TRBV3-1,.,13
TGCAGTGCCTCCGACACCGGACAAGCTGAAGCTTTCTTT,CSASDTGQAEAFF,TRBJ1-1,many,TRBV20-1,.,13
TGTGCCAGCAGCTTTACAGATGGCTACGAGCAGTACTTC,CASSFTDGYEQYF,TRBJ2-7,many,TRBV5-6,.,13
TGTGCCAGCAGTTATGGGCTAGCGGAACAAGAGACCCAGTACTTC,CASSYGLAEQETQYF,TRBJ2-5,many,TRBV6-5,TRBD2,15
TGTGCCAGTAGTATTGGGGGGCCCCCCCCCTACGAGCAGTACTTC,CASSIGGPPPYEQYF,TRBJ2-7,.,TRBV19,.,15